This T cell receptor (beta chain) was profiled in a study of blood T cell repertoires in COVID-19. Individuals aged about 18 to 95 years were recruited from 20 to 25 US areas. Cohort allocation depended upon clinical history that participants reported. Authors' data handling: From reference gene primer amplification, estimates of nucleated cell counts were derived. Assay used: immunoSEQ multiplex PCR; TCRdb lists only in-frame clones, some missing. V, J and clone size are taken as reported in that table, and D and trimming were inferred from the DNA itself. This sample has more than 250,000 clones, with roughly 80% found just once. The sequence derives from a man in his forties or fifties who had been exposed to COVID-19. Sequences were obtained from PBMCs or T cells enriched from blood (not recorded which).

The CDR3 coding sequence is TGTGCCAGCAGTTCTGGAGGACAGGGGGGAAATGAGCAGTTCTTC. It translates to CASSSGGQGGNEQFF. V gene TRBV28 combines with J gene TRBJ2-1; 10 bases map to TRBD1. Trimming took 4 bases from V and 7 from J; bases not matched to a gene: 7. Germline V lookup: CDR1 MDHEN, CDR2 SYDVKM. The CDR3 is made up of 15 amino acids.